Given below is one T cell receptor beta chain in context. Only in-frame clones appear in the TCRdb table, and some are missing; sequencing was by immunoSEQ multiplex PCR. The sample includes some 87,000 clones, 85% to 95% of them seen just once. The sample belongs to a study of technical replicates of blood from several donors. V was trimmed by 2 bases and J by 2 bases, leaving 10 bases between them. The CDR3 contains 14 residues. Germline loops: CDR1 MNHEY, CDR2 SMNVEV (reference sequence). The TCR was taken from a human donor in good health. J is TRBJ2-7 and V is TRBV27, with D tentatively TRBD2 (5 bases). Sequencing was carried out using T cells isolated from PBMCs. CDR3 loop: CASSLGSGTYEQYF. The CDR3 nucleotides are TGTGCCAGCAGTTTAGGCTCCGGGACCTACGAGCAGTACTTC.